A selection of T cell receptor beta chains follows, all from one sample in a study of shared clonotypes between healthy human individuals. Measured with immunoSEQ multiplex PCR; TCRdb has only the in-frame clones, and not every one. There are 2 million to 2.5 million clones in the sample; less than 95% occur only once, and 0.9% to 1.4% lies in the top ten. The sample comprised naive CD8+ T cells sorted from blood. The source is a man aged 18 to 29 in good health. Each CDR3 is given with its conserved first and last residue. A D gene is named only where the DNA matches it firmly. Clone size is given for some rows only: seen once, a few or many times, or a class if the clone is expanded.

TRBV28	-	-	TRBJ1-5	CASREVIHQPQHF	TGTGCCAGCAGAGAAGTTATTCATCAGCCCCAGCATTTT
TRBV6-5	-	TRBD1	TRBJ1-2	CAALRAGGYGYTF	TGTGCCGCACTCCGAGCAGGGGGATATGGCTACACCTTC
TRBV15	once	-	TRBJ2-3	CATSREDGGPGDTQYF	TGTGCCACCAGCAGAGAGGACGGGGGCCCAGGAGATACGCAGTATTTT
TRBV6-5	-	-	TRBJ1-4	CASSFIPPTTNEKLFF	TGTGCCAGCAGTTTTATCCCTCCCACAACTAATGAAAAACTGTTTTTT
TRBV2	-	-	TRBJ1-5	CASSLRDLGNQPQHF	TGTGCCAGCAGCCTCAGGGACTTGGGCAATCAGCCCCAGCATTTT
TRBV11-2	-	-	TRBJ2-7	CASSLGGHSYEQYF	TGTGCCAGCAGCTTGGGGGGGCACTCCTACGAGCAGTACTTC
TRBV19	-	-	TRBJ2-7	CASSIGPGASYEQYF	TGTGCCAGTAGTATTGGCCCCGGGGCCTCCTACGAGCAGTACTTC
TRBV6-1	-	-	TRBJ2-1	CASSSPMGGHEQFF	TGTGCCAGCAGTAGCCCCATGGGGGGCCATGAGCAGTTCTTC
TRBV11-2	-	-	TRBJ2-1	CASSPPGPYNEQFF	TGTGCCAGCAGCCCCCCGGGGCCCTACAATGAGCAGTTCTTC
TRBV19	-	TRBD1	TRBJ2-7	CASSPTGGADEQYF	TGTGCCAGTAGTCCAACAGGGGGCGCGGACGAGCAGTACTTC
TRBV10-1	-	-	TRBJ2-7	CASSVGSSYEQYF	TGCGCCAGCAGTGTTGGCAGCTCCTACGAGCAGTACTTC
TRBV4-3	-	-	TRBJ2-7	CASSQDPLSHEQYF	TGCGCCAGCAGCCAAGATCCCCTTTCTCACGAGCAGTACTTC
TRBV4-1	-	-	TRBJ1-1	CASSQGRVNTEAFF	TGCGCCAGCAGCCAAGGAAGGGTGAACACTGAAGCTTTCTTT
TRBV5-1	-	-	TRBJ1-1	CASSLGWTVNTEAFF	TGCGCCAGCAGCTTGGGCTGGACAGTGAACACTGAAGCTTTCTTT
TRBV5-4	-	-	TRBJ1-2	CASSPGGYGYTF	TGTGCCAGCAGCCCCGGGGGCTATGGCTACACCTTC
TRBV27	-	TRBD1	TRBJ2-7	CASSLTGSIEQYF	TGTGCCAGCAGCCTGACAGGGTCTATCGAGCAGTACTTC
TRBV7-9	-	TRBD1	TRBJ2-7	CASSIGTEYGEQYF	TGTGCCAGCAGCATCGGGACAGAGTACGGCGAGCAGTACTTC
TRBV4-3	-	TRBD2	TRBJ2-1	CASSQLTSGSLNEQFF	TGCGCCAGCAGCCAGTTGACTAGCGGGAGCCTAAATGAGCAGTTCTTC
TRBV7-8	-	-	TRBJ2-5	CASSPGLSETQYF	TGTGCCAGCAGCCCAGGGTTATCCGAGACCCAGTACTTC
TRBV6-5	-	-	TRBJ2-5	CASSYSTGRETQYF	TGTGCCAGCAGTTACTCGACAGGTCGGGAGACCCAGTACTTC
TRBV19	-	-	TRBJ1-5	CASSFDYSNQPQHF	TGTGCCAGTAGTTTTGATTATAGCAATCAGCCCCAGCATTTT
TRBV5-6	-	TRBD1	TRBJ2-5	CASSFRGSEETQYF	TGTGCCAGCAGCTTCAGGGGGTCTGAGGAGACCCAGTACTTC
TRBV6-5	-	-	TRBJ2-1	CASSPGNEQFF	TGTGCCAGCAGTCCTGGGAATGAGCAGTTCTTC
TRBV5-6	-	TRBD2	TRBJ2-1	CASSLASGRNEQFF	TGTGCCAGCAGCTTAGCTAGCGGTAGGAATGAGCAGTTCTTC
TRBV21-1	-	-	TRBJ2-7	CASSKALGAEDEQYF	TGTGCCAGCAGCAAAGCGCTGGGGGCGGAGGACGAGCAGTACTTC
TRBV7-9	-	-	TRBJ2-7	CASSLGAGSTTEQYF	TGTGCCAGCAGCTTAGGTGCCGGGAGCACCACCGAGCAGTACTTC
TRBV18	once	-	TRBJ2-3	CASSPPSEQISTDTQYF	TGTGCCAGCTCACCACCATCAGAACAAATTAGCACAGATACGCAGTATTTT
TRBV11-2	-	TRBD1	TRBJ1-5	CASSHRGDSNQPQHF	TGTGCCAGCAGCCACAGGGGGGATAGCAATCAGCCCCAGCATTTT
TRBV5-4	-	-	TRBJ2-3	CASSQTDRITDTQYF	TGTGCCAGCAGCCAAACGGACAGAATCACAGATACGCAGTATTTT
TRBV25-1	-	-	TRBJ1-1	CASSETGRNTEAFF	TGTGCCAGCAGTGAAACAGGACGGAACACTGAAGCTTTCTTT
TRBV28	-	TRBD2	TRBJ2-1	CASSPSGVDEQFF	TGTGCCAGCAGTCCTAGCGGGGTAGATGAGCAGTTCTTC
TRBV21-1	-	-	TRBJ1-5	CASSKAPGSNQPQHF	TGTGCCAGCAGCAAAGCACCGGGTAGCAATCAGCCCCAGCATTTT
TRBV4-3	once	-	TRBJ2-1	CASSQDEKKGVLSIPYNEQFF	TGCGCCAGCAGCCAAGATGAGAAAAAAGGGGTTCTTAGCATTCCCTACAATGAGCAGTTCTTC
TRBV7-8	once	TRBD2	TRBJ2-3	CASSLRLAGEQDTQYF	TGTGCCAGCAGCTTAAGACTAGCGGGAGAGCAAGATACGCAGTATTTT
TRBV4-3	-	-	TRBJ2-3	CASSQDVSGSTDTQYF	TGCGCCAGCAGCCAAGATGTAAGCGGTAGCACAGATACGCAGTATTTT
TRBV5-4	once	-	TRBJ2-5	CASSQGEVQETQYF	TGTGCCAGCAGCCAAGGAGAGGTGCAAGAGACCCAGTACTTC
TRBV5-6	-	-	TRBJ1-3	CASSLGGLMNTIYF	TGTGCCAGCAGCTTGGGAGGGTTAATGAACACCATATATTTT
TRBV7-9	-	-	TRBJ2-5	CASRQETQYF	TGTGCCAGCAGACAAGAGACCCAGTACTTC
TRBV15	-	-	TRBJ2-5	CATSREAEQETQYF	TGTGCCACCAGCAGAGAGGCAGAACAAGAGACCCAGTACTTC
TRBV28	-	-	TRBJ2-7	CASSLDSYEQYF	TGTGCCAGCAGTCTGGACTCTTACGAGCAGTACTTC
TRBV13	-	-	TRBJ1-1	CASSLERGGEAFF	TGTGCCAGCAGCTTAGAACGAGGAGGTGAAGCTTTCTTT
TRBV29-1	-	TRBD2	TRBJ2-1	CSVDSQRGVTYNEQFF	TGCAGCGTCGACTCACAGCGGGGGGTCACCTACAATGAGCAGTTCTTC
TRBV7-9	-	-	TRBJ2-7	CASSTSGQGEQYF	TGTGCCAGCAGCACGTCCGGGCAGGGCGAGCAGTACTTC
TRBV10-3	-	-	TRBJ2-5	CAISEDEWGTETQYF	TGTGCCATCAGTGAGGATGAATGGGGGACTGAGACCCAGTACTTC
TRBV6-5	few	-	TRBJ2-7	CATAAGNAAYEQYF	TGTGCCACTGCGGCGGGGAACGCGGCCTACGAGCAGTACTTC
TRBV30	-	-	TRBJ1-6	CAWSVGLVLSSYNSPLHF	TGTGCCTGGAGTGTAGGTTTGGTCTTGAGCTCCTATAATTCACCCCTCCACTTT
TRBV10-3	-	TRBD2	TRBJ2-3	CAISSGTLSTDTQYF	TGTGCCATCAGTAGCGGGACCCTGAGCACAGATACGCAGTATTTT
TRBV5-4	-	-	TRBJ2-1	CASSLDSSYNEQFF	TGTGCCAGCAGCTTGGACAGCTCCTACAATGAGCAGTTCTTC
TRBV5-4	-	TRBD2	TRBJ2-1	CASSLAGLAGSYNEQFF	TGTGCCAGCAGCTTGGCCGGACTAGCGGGCTCCTACAATGAGCAGTTCTTC
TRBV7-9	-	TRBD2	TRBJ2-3	CASSLEGSGLAGWDTQYF	TGTGCCAGCAGCTTAGAAGGTTCTGGACTAGCGGGGTGGGATACGCAGTATTTT
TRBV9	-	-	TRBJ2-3	CASSVGGGGTDTQYF	TGTGCCAGCAGCGTAGGGGGCGGAGGCACAGATACGCAGTATTTT